This T cell receptor (beta chain) was found in a study of T-cell reconstitution after alpha-beta-depleted transplantation in children. Preparing the TCRbeta library involved the use of unique molecular identifiers. TCRdb itself ran the PCR reads through MiXCR, one entry per CDR3 protein. There are about 500,000 distinct CDR3 sequences in the sample; around a third occur only once, and approximately 2.3% lies in the top ten. This clonotype was picked up a small number of times. The specimen comprised PBMCs from the stem cell graft donor, sampled from the stem cell graft. This receptor was obtained from a human donor who donated a stem cell graft to a child with aplastic anemia.

The CDR3 is CSVEAGVMAHNEQFF. CDR3 DNA: TGCAGCGTTGAGGCGGGAGTAATGGCACACAATGAGCAGTTCTTC. The J gene is TRBJ2-1, the V gene TRBV29-1; 7 bases line up with TRBD2. The CDR3 spans 15 residues. V lost 3 bases and J lost 5; bases outside the gene matches: 10. CDR1 is SQVTM and CDR2 is ANQGSEA in the germline V gene.